The clone carrying this TCR beta chain appeared once. The data derive from a study of blood T cell repertoires in COVID-19. Study-level information: Sample material is recorded as cDNA or gDNA derived from T cells, B-cell-depleted T cells, or PBMCs.

In the authors' workflow: Counts of nucleated cells, estimated from reference gene primer amplification, were obtained. The assay was immunoSEQ multiplex PCR, and TCRdb's table has in-frame clones only and misses some. The V and J calls and the clone size are those of that table, but D and trimming were determined from the DNA. This table has about 430,000 clones, approximately 90% appearing once. The CDR3 is 17 residues long. V lost 4 bases and J lost 4; bases outside the gene matches: 11. CDR1 and CDR2 from the germline V gene are SGHRS and YFSETQ. Sequenced sample: peripheral blood. This clonotype originated in a man younger than 35 with COVID-19, enrolled during active disease. The chain carries TRBV5-1 and TRBJ2-7, with 13 positions matching TRBD2. The CDR3 here is CASSQAPGLAGAYEQYF. Written as DNA, the CDR3 is TGCGCCAGCAGCCAGGCTCCCGGACTAGCGGGGGCTTACGAGCAGTACTTC. Combining the CDR3 with reference TRBV5-1 and TRBJ2-7 gives the whole variable domain KAGVTQTPRYLIKTRGQQVTLSCSPISGHRSVSWYQQTPGQGLQFLFEYFSETQRNKGNFPGRFSGRQFSNSRSEMNVSTLELGDSALYLCASSQAPGLAGAYEQYFGPGTRLTVT.